This T cell receptor (beta chain) was identified in a study of shared clonotypes between healthy human individuals. Findings and limits, study-wide: Only blood was sampled, and tissue TCR repertoires likely differ from blood ones. Generally, naive subsets (rather than memory subsets) showed larger estimated richness.

Concerning this clone itself: Its antigen is still unknown.

Germline loops: CDR1 SGHVS, CDR2 FQNEAQ. This CDR3 has 15 amino acids. Trimming at V came to 1 base and at J to 7 bases, leaving 6 bases not matched to a gene. The assay was immunoSEQ multiplex PCR, and TCRdb's table has in-frame clones only and misses some. The data contain approximately 1.5 million clones, about 98.5% of them seen just once; the ten biggest clones take up roughly 0.36%. The genes are TRBV7-8 and TRBJ2-1; 8 bases match TRBD2. The source of this sequence is a young man in good health. The sequencing input was naive CD4+ T cells sorted from blood. Subset specified: CD45RA+ positively selected. The CDR3 DNA follows: TGTGCCAGCAGCTTAGGGGGCGGGAGGACTAATGAGCAGTTCTTC. Amino acids: CASSLGGGRTNEQFF.